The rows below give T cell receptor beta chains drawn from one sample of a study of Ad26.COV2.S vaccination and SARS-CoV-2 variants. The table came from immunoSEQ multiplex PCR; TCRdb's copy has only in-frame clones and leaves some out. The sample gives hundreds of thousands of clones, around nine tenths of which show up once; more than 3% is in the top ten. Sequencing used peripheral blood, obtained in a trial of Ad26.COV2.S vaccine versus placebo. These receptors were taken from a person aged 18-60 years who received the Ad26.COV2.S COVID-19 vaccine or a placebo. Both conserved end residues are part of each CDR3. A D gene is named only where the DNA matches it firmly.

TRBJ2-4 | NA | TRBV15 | TGTGCCACCAGCAGTACAGGGCTAGCCAAAAACATTCAGTACTTC | CATSSTGLAKNIQYF
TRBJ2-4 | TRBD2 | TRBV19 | TGTGCCAGTAGTATCGCTTCCCCAGGGAGGGAGGCCAAAAACATTCAGTACTTC | CASSIASPGREAKNIQYF
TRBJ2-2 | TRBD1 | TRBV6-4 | TGTGCCAGCAGTGCCGGGACAGGGGACACCGGGGAGCTGTTTTTT | CASSAGTGDTGELFF
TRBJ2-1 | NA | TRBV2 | TGTGCCAGCAGTGAACCAGGCCCCAATGAGCAGTTCTTC | CASSEPGPNEQFF
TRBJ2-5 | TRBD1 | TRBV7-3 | TGTGCCAGCAGCCCTCAGGGACAGGCGGAACAAGAGACCCAGTACTTC | CASSPQGQAEQETQYF
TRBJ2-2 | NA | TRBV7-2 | TGTGCCAGCAGCTTAGCGTGGGCGGGCACCGGGGAGCTGTTTTTT | CASSLAWAGTGELFF
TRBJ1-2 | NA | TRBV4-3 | TGCGCCAGCAGCCAAGATGTGAAGAACTATGGCTACACCTTC | CASSQDVKNYGYTF
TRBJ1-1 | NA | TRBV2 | TGTGCCGGGTCTACAGGGTATGAAGCTTTCTTT | CAGSTGYEAFF
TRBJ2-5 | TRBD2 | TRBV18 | TGTGCCAGCTCACCGGAACTAGCGGGGCAAGAGACCCAGTACTTC | CASSPELAGQETQYF
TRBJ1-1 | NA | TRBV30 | TGTGCCTGGAGTGTATTCGGGCTGGTGAACACTGAAGCTTTCTTT | CAWSVFGLVNTEAFF
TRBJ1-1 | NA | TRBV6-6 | TGTGCCAGCAGTTACTCTAGGGGTCGCGCTGAAGCTTTCTTT | CASSYSRGRAEAFF
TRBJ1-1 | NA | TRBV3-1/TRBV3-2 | TGTGCCAGCAGCCAAGTGTGGAACACTGAAGCTTTCTTT | CASSQVWNTEAFF
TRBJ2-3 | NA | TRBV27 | TGTGCCAGCAGCCTGAGCTATTACAGGGTTCGGAACACAGATACGCAGTATTTT | CASSLSYYRVRNTDTQYF
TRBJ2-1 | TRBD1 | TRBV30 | TGTGCCTGGACCCGGGACAGGGGCTACAATGAGCAGTTCTTC | CAWTRDRGYNEQFF
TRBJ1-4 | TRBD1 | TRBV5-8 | TGTGCCAGCCCTAAGACAGGGGGCGGCCTACGTGAAAAACTGTTTTTT | CASPKTGGGLREKLFF
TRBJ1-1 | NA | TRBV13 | TGTGCCAGCAGCTTGAGACTGGCCGACAAGGACACTGAAGCTTTCTTT | CASSLRLADKDTEAFF
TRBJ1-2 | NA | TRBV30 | TGTGCCTGGAGTGTAGACAGTCTTCAGTATGGCTACACCTTC | CAWSVDSLQYGYTF
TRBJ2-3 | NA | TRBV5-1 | TGCGCCAGCAGCTTGGAAGGCAGAATTAACACAGATACGCAGTATTTT | CASSLEGRINTDTQYF
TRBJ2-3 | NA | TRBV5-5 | TGTGCCAGCAGCTTGGTACTTGGGTTCACAGATACGCAGTATTTT | CASSLVLGFTDTQYF
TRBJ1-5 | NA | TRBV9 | TGTGCCAGCAGCGTAGGGCTGGATCTCCAGCCCCAGCATTTT | CASSVGLDLQPQHF
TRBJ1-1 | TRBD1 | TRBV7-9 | TGTGCCAGCACCTCAACAGGGGGGTCTGAAGCTTTCTTT | CASTSTGGSEAFF
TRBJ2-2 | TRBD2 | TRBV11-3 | TGTGCCAGCAGCCCGGGACTAGCGGGCGCCCTGAACACCGGGGAGCTGTTTTTT | CASSPGLAGALNTGELFF
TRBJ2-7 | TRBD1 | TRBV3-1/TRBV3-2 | TGTGCCAGCAGCGCCCCGGGACAGGGATGGAGCGAGCAGTACTTC | CASSAPGQGWSEQYF